The sequence of this TCR beta chain was determined in a study of beta chain features in type 1 diabetes. In the study overall: All samples combined gave roughly 100 million sorted cells for examination.

The CDR3 extends over 13 amino acids. V was trimmed by 4 bases and J by 8 bases, leaving 12 bases between them. Germline lookup yields CDR1 LNHDA and CDR2 SQIVND (reference sequence). The study, taken as a whole, reports: Within the patient group, naive, central memory and Treg TCRB repertoires appeared more similar to each other than within healthy donors.

For this clone: The antigen remains undetermined.

Every isolated RNA sample was fully reverse transcribed, so sequencing captured expressed TCRB transcripts. It was found that naive, central memory and regulatory T cell samples averaged roughly 3.6 million reads. Assay: immunoSEQ multiplex PCR; the TCRdb copy retains only in-frame clones and omits some. Of around 450,000 clones listed, 9.5% to 12% were seen once; the top ten hold more than 0.045%. The V and J genes are TRBV19 and TRBJ2-1; D is undetermined. This TCR was recovered from a woman aged 18 to 35 in good health. The sequencing sample was made of naive CD4+ T cells from blood. The chain's CDR3 is CASSTTDLDEQFF. In nucleotides, the CDR3 is TGTGCCAGTAGTACAACTGACCTCGATGAGCAGTTCTTC.